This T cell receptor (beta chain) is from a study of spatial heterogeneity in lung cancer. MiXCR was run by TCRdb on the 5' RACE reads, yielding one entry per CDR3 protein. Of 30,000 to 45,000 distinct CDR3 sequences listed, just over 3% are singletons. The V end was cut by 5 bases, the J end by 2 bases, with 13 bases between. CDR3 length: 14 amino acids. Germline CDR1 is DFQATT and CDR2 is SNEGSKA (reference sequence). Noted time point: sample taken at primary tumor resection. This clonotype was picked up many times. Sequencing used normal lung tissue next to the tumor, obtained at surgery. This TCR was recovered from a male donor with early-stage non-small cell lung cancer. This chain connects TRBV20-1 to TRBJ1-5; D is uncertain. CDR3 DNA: TGCAGTGCTGAAAGGGCGAGTGGCAATCAGCCCCAGCATTTT. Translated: CSAERASGNQPQHF.